These 3 T cell receptor beta chains originate from one sample sequenced in a study of blood T cell repertoires in COVID-19. Using immunoSEQ multiplex PCR, the repertoire was profiled, and TCRdb retains in-frame clones only, with some absent. The sample holds approximately 320,000 clones; roughly 87% are singletons and the top ten take just under 9%. The sequenced material came from PBMCs or T cells enriched from blood (not recorded which). These receptor sequences come from a woman aged 18-29 years who had recovered from COVID-19.

This chain joins TRBV10-3 and TRBJ1-5; no firm D call. Germline V gene data show CDR1 as ENHRY and CDR2 as SYGVKD. The CDR3 covers 14 residues. V gave up 3 bases and J gave up 2 bases, with 8 bases separating them. The CDR3 DNA sequence: TGTGCCATCAGTGAAATGGGAGGCAATCAGCCCCAGCATTTT. Its translation: CAISEMGGNQPQHF.

The J gene is TRBJ2-2, the V gene TRBV5-1; 10 nucleotides agree with TRBD2. Germline trimming cut 4 bases from V and 3 bases from J; bases unmatched to any gene: 3. This CDR3 has 15 amino acids. Per the germline V gene, CDR1 is SGHRS and CDR2 is YFSETQ. CDR3 sequence reads: CASSGGLAYTGELFF. CDR3 bases: TGCGCCAGCAGCGGGGGACTAGCGTACACCGGGGAGCTGTTTTTT. Variable domain in full (rest from reference TRBV5-1 and TRBJ2-2): KAGVTQTPRYLIKTRGQQVTLSCSPISGHRSVSWYQQTPGQGLQFLFEYFSETQRNKGNFPGRFSGRQFSNSRSEMNVSTLELGDSALYLCASSGGLAYTGELFFGEGSRLTVL.

The rearrangement joins TRBV19 to TRBJ2-7, with D possibly being TRBD1 (5 bases). V was cut by 3 bases and J by 2 bases, with 14 bases left in between. Germline V gene sequence: CDR1 LNHDA, CDR2 SQIVND (reference sequence). This CDR3 is built from 15 residues. CDR3 protein: CASSMSIRVAYEQYF. DNA for the CDR3: TGTGCCAGTAGTATGTCTATCAGGGTAGCCTACGAGCAGTACTTC.